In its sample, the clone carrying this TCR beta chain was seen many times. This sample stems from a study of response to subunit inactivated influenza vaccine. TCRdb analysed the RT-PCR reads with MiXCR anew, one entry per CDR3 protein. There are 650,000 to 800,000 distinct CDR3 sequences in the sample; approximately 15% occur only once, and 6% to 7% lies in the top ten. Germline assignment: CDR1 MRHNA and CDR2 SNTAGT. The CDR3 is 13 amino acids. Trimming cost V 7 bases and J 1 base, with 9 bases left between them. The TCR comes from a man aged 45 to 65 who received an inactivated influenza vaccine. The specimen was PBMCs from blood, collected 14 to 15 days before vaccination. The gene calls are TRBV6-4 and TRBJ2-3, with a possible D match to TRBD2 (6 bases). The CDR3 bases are TGTGCCAGCAAAGCTAGCGGCACAGATACGCAGTATTTT. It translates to CASKASGTDTQYF.